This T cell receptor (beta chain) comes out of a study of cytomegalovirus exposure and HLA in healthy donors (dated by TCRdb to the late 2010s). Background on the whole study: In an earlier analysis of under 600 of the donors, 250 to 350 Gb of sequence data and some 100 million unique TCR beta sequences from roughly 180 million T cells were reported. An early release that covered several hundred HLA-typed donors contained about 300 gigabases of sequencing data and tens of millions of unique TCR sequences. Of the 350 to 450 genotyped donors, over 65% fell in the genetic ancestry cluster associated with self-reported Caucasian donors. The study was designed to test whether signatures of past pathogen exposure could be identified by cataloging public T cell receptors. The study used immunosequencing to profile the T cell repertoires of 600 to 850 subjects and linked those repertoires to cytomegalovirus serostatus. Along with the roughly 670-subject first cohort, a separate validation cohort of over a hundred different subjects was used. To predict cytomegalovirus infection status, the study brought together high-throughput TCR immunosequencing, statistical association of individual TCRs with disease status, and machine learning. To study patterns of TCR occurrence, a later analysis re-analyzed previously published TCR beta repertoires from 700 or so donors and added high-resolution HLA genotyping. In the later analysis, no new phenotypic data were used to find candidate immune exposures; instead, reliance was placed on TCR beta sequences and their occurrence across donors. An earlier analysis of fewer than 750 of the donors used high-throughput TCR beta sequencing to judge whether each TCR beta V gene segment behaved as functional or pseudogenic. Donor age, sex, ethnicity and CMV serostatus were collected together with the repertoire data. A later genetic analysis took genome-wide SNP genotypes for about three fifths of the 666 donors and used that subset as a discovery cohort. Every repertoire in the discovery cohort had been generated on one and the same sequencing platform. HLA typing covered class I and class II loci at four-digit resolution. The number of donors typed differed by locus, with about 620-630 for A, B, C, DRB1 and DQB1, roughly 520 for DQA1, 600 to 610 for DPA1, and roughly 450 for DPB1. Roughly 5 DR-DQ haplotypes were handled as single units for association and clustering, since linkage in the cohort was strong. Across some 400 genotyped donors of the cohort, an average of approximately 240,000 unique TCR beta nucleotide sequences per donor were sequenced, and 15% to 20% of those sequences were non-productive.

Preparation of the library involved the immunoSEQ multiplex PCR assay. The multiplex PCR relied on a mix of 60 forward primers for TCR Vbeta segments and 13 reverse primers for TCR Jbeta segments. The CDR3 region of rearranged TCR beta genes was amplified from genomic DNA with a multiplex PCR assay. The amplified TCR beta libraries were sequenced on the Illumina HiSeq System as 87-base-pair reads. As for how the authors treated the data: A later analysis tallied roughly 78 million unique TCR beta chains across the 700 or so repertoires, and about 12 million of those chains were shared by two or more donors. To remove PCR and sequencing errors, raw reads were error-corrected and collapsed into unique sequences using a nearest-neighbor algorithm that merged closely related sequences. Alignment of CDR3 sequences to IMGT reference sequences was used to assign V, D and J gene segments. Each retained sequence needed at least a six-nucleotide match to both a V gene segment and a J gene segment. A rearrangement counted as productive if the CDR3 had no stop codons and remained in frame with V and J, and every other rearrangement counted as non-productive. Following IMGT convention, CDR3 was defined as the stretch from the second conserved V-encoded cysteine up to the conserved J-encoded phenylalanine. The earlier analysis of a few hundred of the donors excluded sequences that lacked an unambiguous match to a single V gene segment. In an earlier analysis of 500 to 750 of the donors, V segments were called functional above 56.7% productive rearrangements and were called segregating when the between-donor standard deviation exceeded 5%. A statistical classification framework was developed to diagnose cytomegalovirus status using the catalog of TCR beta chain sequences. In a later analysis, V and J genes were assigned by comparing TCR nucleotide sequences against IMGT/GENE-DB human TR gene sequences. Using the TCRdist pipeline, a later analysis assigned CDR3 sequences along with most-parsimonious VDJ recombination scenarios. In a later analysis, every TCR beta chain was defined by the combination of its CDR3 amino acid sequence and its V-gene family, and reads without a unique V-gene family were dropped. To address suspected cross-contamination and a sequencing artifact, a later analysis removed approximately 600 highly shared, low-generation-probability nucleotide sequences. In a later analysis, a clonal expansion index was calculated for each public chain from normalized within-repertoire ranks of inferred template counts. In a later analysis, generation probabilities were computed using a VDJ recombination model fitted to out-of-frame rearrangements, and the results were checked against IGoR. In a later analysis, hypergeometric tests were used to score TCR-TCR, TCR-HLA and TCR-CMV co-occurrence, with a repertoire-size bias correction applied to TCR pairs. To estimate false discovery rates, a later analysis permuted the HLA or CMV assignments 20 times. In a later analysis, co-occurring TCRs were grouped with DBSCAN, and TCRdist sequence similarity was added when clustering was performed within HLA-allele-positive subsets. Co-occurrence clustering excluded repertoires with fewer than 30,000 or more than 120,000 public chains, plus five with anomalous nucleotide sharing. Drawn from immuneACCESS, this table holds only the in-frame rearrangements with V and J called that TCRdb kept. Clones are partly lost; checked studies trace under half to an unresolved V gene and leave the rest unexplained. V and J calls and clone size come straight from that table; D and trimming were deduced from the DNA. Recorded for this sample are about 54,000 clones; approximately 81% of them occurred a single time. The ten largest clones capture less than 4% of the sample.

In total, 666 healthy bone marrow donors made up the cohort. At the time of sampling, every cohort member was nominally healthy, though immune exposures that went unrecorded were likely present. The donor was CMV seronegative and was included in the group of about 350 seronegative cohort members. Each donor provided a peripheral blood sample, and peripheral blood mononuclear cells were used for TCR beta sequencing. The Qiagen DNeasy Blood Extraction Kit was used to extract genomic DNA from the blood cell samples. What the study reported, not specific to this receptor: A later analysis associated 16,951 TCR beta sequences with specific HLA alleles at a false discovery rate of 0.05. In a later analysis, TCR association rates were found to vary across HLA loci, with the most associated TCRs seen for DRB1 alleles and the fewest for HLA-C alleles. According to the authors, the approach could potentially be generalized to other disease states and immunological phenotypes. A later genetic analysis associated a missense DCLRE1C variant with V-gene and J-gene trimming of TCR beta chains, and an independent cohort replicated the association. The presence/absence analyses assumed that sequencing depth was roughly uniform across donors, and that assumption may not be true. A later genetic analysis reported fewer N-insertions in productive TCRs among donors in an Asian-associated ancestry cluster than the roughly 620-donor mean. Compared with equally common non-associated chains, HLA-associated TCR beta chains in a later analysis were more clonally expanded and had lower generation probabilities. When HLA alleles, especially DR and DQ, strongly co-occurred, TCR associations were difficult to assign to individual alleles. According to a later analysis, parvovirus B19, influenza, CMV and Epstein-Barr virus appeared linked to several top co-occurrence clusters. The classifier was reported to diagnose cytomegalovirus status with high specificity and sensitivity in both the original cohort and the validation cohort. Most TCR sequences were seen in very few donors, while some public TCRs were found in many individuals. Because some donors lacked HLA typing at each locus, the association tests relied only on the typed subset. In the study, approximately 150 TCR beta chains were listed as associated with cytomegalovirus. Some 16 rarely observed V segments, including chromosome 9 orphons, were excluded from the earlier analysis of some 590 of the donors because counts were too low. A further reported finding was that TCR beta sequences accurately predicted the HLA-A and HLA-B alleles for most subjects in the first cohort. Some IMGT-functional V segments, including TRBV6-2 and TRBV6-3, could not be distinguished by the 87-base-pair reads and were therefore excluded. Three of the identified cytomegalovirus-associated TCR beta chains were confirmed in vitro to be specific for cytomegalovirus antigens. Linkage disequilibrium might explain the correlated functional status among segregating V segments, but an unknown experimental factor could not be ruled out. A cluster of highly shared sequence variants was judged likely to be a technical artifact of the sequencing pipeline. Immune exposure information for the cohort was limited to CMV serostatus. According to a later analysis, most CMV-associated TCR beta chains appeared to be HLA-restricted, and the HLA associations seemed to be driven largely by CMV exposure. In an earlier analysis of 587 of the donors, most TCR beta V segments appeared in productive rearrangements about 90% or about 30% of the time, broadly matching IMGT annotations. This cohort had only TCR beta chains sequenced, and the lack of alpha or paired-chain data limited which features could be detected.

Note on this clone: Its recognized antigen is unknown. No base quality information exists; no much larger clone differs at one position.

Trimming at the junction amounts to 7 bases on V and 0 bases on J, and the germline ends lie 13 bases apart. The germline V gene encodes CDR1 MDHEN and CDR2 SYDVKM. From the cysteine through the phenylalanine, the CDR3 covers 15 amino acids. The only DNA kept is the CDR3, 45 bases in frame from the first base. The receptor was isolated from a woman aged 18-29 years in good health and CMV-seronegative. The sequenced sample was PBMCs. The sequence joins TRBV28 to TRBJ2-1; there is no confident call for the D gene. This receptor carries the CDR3 CASTHRRSSYNEQFF. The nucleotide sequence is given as TGTGCCAGCACCCACCGGCGGAGCTCCTACAATGAGCAGTTCTTC.